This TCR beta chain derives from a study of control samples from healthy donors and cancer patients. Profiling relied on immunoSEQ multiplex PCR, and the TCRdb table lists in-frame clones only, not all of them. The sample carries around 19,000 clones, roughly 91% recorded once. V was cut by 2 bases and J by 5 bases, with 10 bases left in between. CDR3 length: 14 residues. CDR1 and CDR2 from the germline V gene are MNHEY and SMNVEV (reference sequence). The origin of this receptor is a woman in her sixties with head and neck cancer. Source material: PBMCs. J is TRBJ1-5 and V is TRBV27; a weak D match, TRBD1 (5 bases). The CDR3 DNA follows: TGTGCCAGCAGTTTACAAGGGACGGATCAGCCCCAGCATTTT. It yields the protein CASSLQGTDQPQHF.